One sample yielded the 20 T cell receptor beta chains listed below, sequenced in a study of post-analysis software for immune sequencing data. No cognate antigen is known for these TCRs. Whole-study findings and limits: Relative to controls, patients had 4 or 5 TRBV segments at higher frequency, with TRBV5-6, TRBV5-1 and TRBV20-1 among these.

Incorporated into the TCR beta cDNA libraries were unique molecular identifiers, which served to reduce PCR and sequencing biases. TCRdb reprocessed the PCR reads with MiXCR, giving one entry per CDR3 protein. The sample records around 770,000 distinct CDR3 sequences, roughly 46% being singletons. The specimen sequenced was blood. Receptor source: a girl aged 5-17 years with multiple sclerosis.

Comment on this clonotype: Relative to the germline gene, one junction end is altered; a read error may explain this. The chain links TRBV7-7 to TRBJ2-3; no clear D. CDR1 is SSHAT, CDR2 FNYEAQ, per germline (reference sequence). The CDR3 contains 14 residues. In nucleotides, the CDR3 is TGTGCTAGCAGCCCGGCCTCGAGCACAGATACGCAGTATTTT. This codes for CASSPASSTDTQYF.

This clonotype was observed a few times. The chain is built from TRBV14 and TRBJ2-5; 11 nucleotides match TRBD1. The length of the CDR3 is 16 residues. V lost 0 bases, J lost 4 bases, and 4 bases stayed unmatched. Germline V gene data show CDR1 as SGHDN and CDR2 as FVKESK. The CDR3 sequence: CASSQDRGQGVETQYF. DNA of the CDR3: TGTGCCAGCAGCCAAGATCGGGGACAGGGGGTAGAGACCCAGTACTTC. Supplemented by reference TRBV14 and TRBJ2-5, the full variable domain reads EAGVTQFPSHSVIEKGQTVTLRCDPISGHDNLYWYRRVMGKEIKFLLHFVKESKQDESGMPNNRFLAERTGGTYSTLKVQPAELEDSGVYFCASSQDRGQGVETQYFGPGTRLLVL.

The chain joins TRBV29-1 to TRBJ2-5; D might be TRBD2 (6 bases). The CDR3 runs 14 residues. Trimming shortened V by 3 bases and J by 1 base, and 12 bases separated the two germline ends. Germline lookup yields CDR1 SQVTM and CDR2 ANQGSEA. This CDR3 is CSVDTRRVQETQYF. CDR3 coding DNA: TGCAGCGTTGATACTAGGAGGGTCCAAGAGACCCAGTACTTC.

The chain couples TRBV27 to TRBJ1-1; D is undetermined. CDR1 is MNHEY and CDR2 is SMNVEV in the germline V gene (reference sequence). The CDR3 covers 13 residues. V shed 6 bases and J shed 1 base, with 9 bases lying between them. The CDR3 protein is CASRAPGNTEAFF. The CDR3 DNA follows: TGTGCCAGCAGGGCCCCCGGGAACACTGAAGCTTTCTTT.

This clonotype came up a few times. V usage is TRBV18 and J usage is TRBJ2-5; TRBD1 agrees at 8 bases. The CDR3 contains 16 residues. After removal of 2 bases from V and 5 bases from J, the junction contained 10 bases not matched to a gene. Looked up from germline, CDR1 is KGHSH and CDR2 is LQKENI. CDR3 region: CASSPGAGQGGETQYF. The CDR3 DNA reads as TGTGCCAGCTCACCAGGAGCAGGACAGGGCGGGGAGACCCAGTACTTC. The full variable domain, with the rest looked up from reference TRBV18 and TRBJ2-5, is NAGVMQNPRHLVRRRGQEARLRCSPMKGHSHVYWYRQLPEEGLKFMVYLQKENIIDESGMPKERFSAEFPKEGPSILRIQQVVRGDSAAYFCASSPGAGQGGETQYFGPGTRLLVL.

This clonotype was detected a few times. The chain links TRBV18 to TRBJ2-5, with D unresolved. Germline V gives CDR1 KGHSH, CDR2 LQKENI. V dropped 4 bases and J dropped 11 bases, with 11 bases sitting between them. The CDR3 extends over 11 amino acids. The CDR3 protein is CASSRRFWQYF. The DNA for the CDR3 is TGTGCCAGCTCACGCCGGTTTTGGCAGTACTTC.

A few counts support this clonotype. V is TRBV29-1 and J is TRBJ2-7; tentatively, D is TRBD1 (5 bases). The germline gives CDR1 SQVTM, CDR2 ANQGSEA. This CDR3 comprises 12 residues. The V and J ends lost 6 bases and 5 bases respectively, with 14 bases between them. For the CDR3, the DNA is TGCAGCGTCGCGAAGGGGCGACACGAGCAGTACTTC. Its protein product is CSVAKGRHEQYF.

The chain combines TRBV7-2 with TRBJ1-5; maybe TRBD1 (6 bases). V lost 1 base to trimming and J lost 5 bases, with 12 bases between them. The CDR3 runs 15 residues. Germline CDR1 and CDR2: SGHTA and FQGNSA. The CDR3 region has the DNA TGTGCCAGCAGCTTAGAAAGGGACATATATCAGCCCCAGCATTTT. This codes for CASSLERDIYQPQHF.

The chain combines TRBV25-1 with TRBJ2-1; the D is unclear. This CDR3 has 14 amino acids. Trimming removed 2 bases from V and 10 bases from J, with 15 bases in between. Germline V gene data show CDR1 as MGHDK and CDR2 as SYGVNS. The CDR3 reads CASSEIGGPGEQFF. CDR3 nucleotides: TGTGCCAGCAGTGAAATCGGCGGCCCCGGCGAGCAGTTCTTC.

This chain uses TRBV18 with TRBJ1-6; D unclear. The CDR3 runs 16 residues. CDR1 is KGHSH, CDR2 LQKENI, per germline. V was pared by 4 bases and J by 7 bases, with 17 bases between. The CDR3 loop reads CASSLDTATLNSPLHF. The CDR3 nucleotides are TGTGCCAGCTCACTCGACACAGCCACTCTCAATTCACCCCTCCACTTT.

The CDR3 spells CASSQDVTGGSPYEQYF. DNA of the CDR3: TGCGCCAGCAGCCAAGATGTAACGGGAGGGAGCCCCTACGAGCAGTACTTC. V is TRBV4-3 and J is TRBJ2-7, with 8 bases aligning to TRBD2. Germline V lookup: CDR1 LGHNA, CDR2 YSLEER. There are 17 residues in the CDR3. V was pared by 0 bases and J by 2 bases, with 9 bases of the junction left unmatched.

About this clonotype itself: One base away lies a much larger clone, so this may be a sequencing read error. This chain joins TRBV7-3 and TRBJ2-3; TRBD1 might be the D (5 bases). The CDR3 is 15 amino acids. Germline CDR1 and CDR2: SGHTA and FQGTGA. V was trimmed by 2 bases and J by 0 bases, leaving 9 bases between them. CDR3 sequence reads: CASSLSAGSTDTQYF. The CDR3 DNA sequence: TGTGCCAGCAGCTTATCGGCAGGGAGCACAGATACGCAGTATTTT.

As for this clonotype: Sequence at one end of the junction differs from germline and may be a read error. The chain is built from TRBV29-1 and TRBJ2-5; D perhaps matches TRBD2 (5 bases). Per the germline V gene, CDR1 is SQVTM and CDR2 is ANQGSEA. The CDR3 is 14 residues long. The DNA for the CDR3 is TGCAGCGTTGAAGGAGGGCAAAGACAAGAGACCCTGTACTTC. Residues: CSVEGGQRQETLYF.

The V gene is TRBV7-3, the J gene TRBJ2-5; 8 positions match TRBD2. This CDR3 spans 14 amino acids. Germline-derived CDR1 and CDR2 are SGHTA and FQGTGA. Losses at the gene ends were 0 bases for V and 8 bases for J; bases not matched to a gene: 5. Written as DNA, the CDR3 is TGTGCCAGCAGCTTAACGGACGGGGGGGAAACCCAGTACTTC. Amino acids: CASSLTDGGETQYF.

The V call is TRBV12-5, the J call TRBJ2-5; 13 nucleotides match TRBD2. TRBJ2-1 matches the DNA end more closely, so the J call is doubtful. The CDR3 contains 18 residues. Germline assignment: CDR1 LGHNT and CDR2 FRNRAP. The CDR3, as DNA: TGTGCTAGTGGTTCCTCACAAGGACTAGCGGGGGTTCAAGAGACCCAGTTCTTC. This codes for CASGSSQGLAGVQETQFF.

As for this clonotype: It is likely a read error, because the conserved phenylalanine at the end of the CDR3 is missing. The gene calls are TRBV12-3 or TRBV12-4 and TRBJ1-1; a possible D gene is TRBD1 (5 bases). V gave up 7 bases and J gave up 5 bases, with 17 bases separating them. CDR3 length: 14 amino acids. CDR3 in amino acids: CASTPEQGWTEAFS. CDR3 in DNA: TGTGCCAGCACCCCAGAGCAGGGCTGGACTGAAGCTTTCTCT.

In this sample, this clonotype turned up a few times. This chain uses TRBV20-1 with TRBJ1-5, with D possibly matching TRBD1 (5 bases). The CDR3 is 14 residues long. The germline V gene has CDR1 DFQATT and CDR2 SNEGSKA (reference sequence). Trimming pared 5 bases from V and 4 bases from J, leaving 15 bases between. The CDR3 DNA reads TGCAGTGCTCGCTACCCGGGGCCTAATCAGCCCCAGCATTTT. It translates to CSARYPGPNQPQHF.

This clonotype occurred a few times. Here the CDR3 reads CASSPRLAGGPEGFTDTQYF. CDR3 in DNA: TGCGCCAGCAGCCCCCGACTAGCGGGAGGGCCTGAGGGTTTTACAGATACGCAGTATTTT. This chain joins TRBV4-3 and TRBJ2-3; 14 nucleotides line up with TRBD2. The CDR3 runs 20 residues. Losses at the gene ends were 4 bases for V and 3 bases for J; bases not matched to a gene: 15. The germline CDR1 and CDR2 sequences are LGHNA and YSLEER.

The chain carries TRBV6-5 and TRBJ1-5; D not resolved. Germline assignment: CDR1 MNHEY and CDR2 SVGAGI. The CDR3 runs to 13 residues. The V gene lost 8 bases and the J gene lost 4 bases, with 12 bases spanning the gap. For the CDR3, the DNA is TGTGCCAGCGCACCCGCGGGGAATCAGCCCCAGCATTTT. Residues: CASAPAGNQPQHF.

This chain uses TRBV14 with TRBJ2-1, with D tentatively TRBD2 (6 bases). The germline gives CDR1 SGHDN, CDR2 FVKESK. Trimming pared 4 bases from V and 2 bases from J, leaving 12 bases between. This CDR3 spans 15 amino acids. CDR3 DNA: TGTGCCAGCAGCCTGGGACTTCAACCCTACAATGAGCAGTTCTTC. Translated, it gives CASSLGLQPYNEQFF.